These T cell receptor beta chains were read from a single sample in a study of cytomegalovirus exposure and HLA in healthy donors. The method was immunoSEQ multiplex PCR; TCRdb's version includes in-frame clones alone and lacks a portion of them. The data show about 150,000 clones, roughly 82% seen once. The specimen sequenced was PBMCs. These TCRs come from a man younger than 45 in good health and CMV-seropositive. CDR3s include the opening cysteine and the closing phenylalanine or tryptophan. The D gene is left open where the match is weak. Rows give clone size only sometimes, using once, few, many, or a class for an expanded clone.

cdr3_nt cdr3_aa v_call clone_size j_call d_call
TGCGCCAGCAGTGAGTACAGATGGGGAGTCTATGGCTACACCTTC CASSEYRWGVYGYTF TRBV10-1 NA TRBJ1-2 NA
TGTGCCAGCAAGTCAGGGGGGCAGCCCCAGCATTTT CASKSGGQPQHF TRBV28 NA TRBJ1-5 TRBD1
TGTGCCAGCAGCTTAGGTGTCTGGGCCAAAGATGAGCAGTTCTTC CASSLGVWAKDEQFF TRBV7-2 NA TRBJ2-1 NA
TGCGCCAGCAGCCAAGGGGAGAACAACAATGAGCAGTTCTTC CASSQGENNNEQFF TRBV4-3 NA TRBJ2-1 NA
TGTGCCAGCAGCTTGAAAGGGTTAGCGGGAGGCCCGTTATACGAGCAGTACTTC CASSLKGLAGGPLYEQYF TRBV5-4 NA TRBJ2-7 TRBD2
TGCGCCAGCAGCCAGTTCCGGGACACAAGCACAGATACGCAGTATTTT CASSQFRDTSTDTQYF TRBV4-3 NA TRBJ2-3 NA
TGTGCCAGCTCACCATCCGCACGCGACAGGGGCTACAATGAGCAGTTCTTC CASSPSARDRGYNEQFF TRBV18 NA TRBJ2-1 TRBD1
TGTGCCAGCAGCCTTGGGGTAGCGGGAGCCACAGATACGCAGTATTTT CASSLGVAGATDTQYF TRBV7-7 NA TRBJ2-3 TRBD2
TGTGCCAGCAGCTTACCGTCAGATCCACAAGAGACCCAGTACTTC CASSLPSDPQETQYF TRBV5-4 NA TRBJ2-5 NA
TGTGCCAGCAGCTTAGACGGGGGGGCCTTTCCTACCGGGGAGCTGTTTTTT CASSLDGGAFPTGELFF TRBV7-6 NA TRBJ2-2 TRBD2
TGCGCCAGCAGCCAGAGCCTTAGCGGGGGGTCAGAAGATACGCAGTATTTT CASSQSLSGGSEDTQYF TRBV4-3 NA TRBJ2-3 TRBD2
TGTGCCTGGGACCGGGACAGGGCGTACGAGCAGTACTTC CAWDRDRAYEQYF TRBV30 NA TRBJ2-7 TRBD1
TGTGCCATCCCCCCCACTAGCGGGAGTCACAATGAGCAGTTCTTC CAIPPTSGSHNEQFF TRBV10-3 NA TRBJ2-1 TRBD2
TGTGCCAGCAGTTACATCGGCAGGGGCACTGAAGCTTTCTTT CASSYIGRGTEAFF TRBV6-5 NA TRBJ1-1 NA
TGTGCCAGCTCACCAGGAGCACACGGCAATCAGCCCCAGCATTTT CASSPGAHGNQPQHF TRBV18 once TRBJ1-5 NA
TGTGCTAGTGGTAAAAAGCGTTCTGAGCAGTTCTTC CASGKKRSEQFF TRBV12-5 NA TRBJ2-1 NA
TGTGCCAGTAGCATCCGGGACTCCGGCGAGACCCAGTACTTC CASSIRDSGETQYF TRBV19 NA TRBJ2-5 NA
TGTGCCTGGACAGTCATGAACACTGAAGCTTTCTTT CAWTVMNTEAFF TRBV30 few TRBJ1-1 NA
TGTGCCAGTACTTCGACAGGGGATCTAGAAAAACTGTTTTTT CASTSTGDLEKLFF TRBV19 NA TRBJ1-4 TRBD1
TGTGCCAGCGCGCCCGTCGGGACCGGGGAGCTGTTTTTT CASAPVGTGELFF TRBV2 NA TRBJ2-2 NA
TGTGCCAGCAGCGCTTCGACACTCTCCTACAATGAGCAGTTCTTC CASSASTLSYNEQFF TRBV11-2 NA TRBJ2-1 NA
TGTGCCTGGAGGGACAGGGGGGACACCGGGGAGCTGTTTTTT CAWRDRGDTGELFF TRBV30 NA TRBJ2-2 TRBD1
TGCGCCAGCAGCAACGGACAGCCGAACACCGGGGAGCTGTTTTTT CASSNGQPNTGELFF TRBV5-1 NA TRBJ2-2 NA
TGTGCCAGCAGTGAGGGACAGGGGTATAGCAATCAGCCCCAGCATTTT CASSEGQGYSNQPQHF TRBV27 NA TRBJ1-5 TRBD1
TGTGCCATCAGTGAGTCTTTAGGAGGGGAGGTGAGGACTGAAGCTTTCTTT CAISESLGGEVRTEAFF TRBV10-3 NA TRBJ1-1 NA
TGTGCCAGCAGTTTTGGGGCTGGGTATGGCTACACCTTC CASSFGAGYGYTF TRBV28 NA TRBJ1-2 NA
TGTGCCAGCAGCGTAGCAGGGACAGGGGGGCATGGCTACACCTTC CASSVAGTGGHGYTF TRBV9 NA TRBJ1-2 TRBD1
TGTGCCTGTTTTTCTAGCACAGATACGCAGTATTTT CACFSSTDTQYF TRBV30 NA TRBJ2-3 NA
TGTGCCAGCAGCCTTAGGGGGATGAGCACAGATACGCAGTATTTT CASSLRGMSTDTQYF TRBV7-8 NA TRBJ2-3 NA
TGTGCCAGCAGTGAAAGTGCGACAGGCTACGAGCAGTACTTC CASSESATGYEQYF TRBV6-1 few TRBJ2-7 NA
TGTGCCTGGACTCCCTCTCACGGGAGGAATCAGCCCCAGCATTTT CAWTPSHGRNQPQHF TRBV30 few TRBJ1-5 NA
TGTGCCAGCAGTGGGACAGGGCGGCCCAACAATCAGCCCCAGCATTTT CASSGTGRPNNQPQHF TRBV28 NA TRBJ1-5 TRBD1
TGTGCCAGCAGTTTACTCGGGACTAGCGGGGGCAATGAGCAGTTCTTC CASSLLGTSGGNEQFF TRBV28 NA TRBJ2-1 TRBD2
TGTGCCAGCAGCTCCGAGCGGGGGCGCCTTAGGAATGAGCAGTTCTTC CASSSERGRLRNEQFF TRBV11-2 NA TRBJ2-1 TRBD2
TGTGCCAGCAGTCTACAGGGGACCACTAATGAAAAACTGTTTTTT CASSLQGTTNEKLFF TRBV28 few TRBJ1-4 TRBD1
TGTGCCAGCAGCTTCGGCGGGGGGGACCGGGAGCTGTTTTTT CASSFGGGDRELFF TRBV5-4 NA TRBJ2-2 TRBD2
TGTGCCAGCAGTTTGGCAGCGGGCTCCTACGAGCAGTACTTC CASSLAAGSYEQYF TRBV27 NA TRBJ2-7 NA
TGTGCCTGGAGTCCAACAGCAACTAATGAAAAACTGTTTTTT CAWSPTATNEKLFF TRBV30 NA TRBJ1-4 NA
TGTGCCAGCAGTGAAGCAGGGGGATTCTCCTACGAGCAGTACTTC CASSEAGGFSYEQYF TRBV25-1 many TRBJ2-7 TRBD1
TGTGCCAGCACGGGAAGGGTCCCTAATTCACCCCTCCACTTT CASTGRVPNSPLHF TRBV2 few TRBJ1-6 NA
TGTGCCAGCAGCCCTAGAGGGGGGGGCCGCACCGGGGAGCTGTTTTTT CASSPRGGGRTGELFF TRBV5-4 NA TRBJ2-2 NA
TGTGCCAGCGGGCCAGGGGGAGGAGATACGCAGTATTTT CASGPGGGDTQYF TRBV6-4 once TRBJ2-3 NA
TGTGCCAGCAGTTACTCGATATACTCTAACTATGGCTACACCTTC CASSYSIYSNYGYTF TRBV6-5 NA TRBJ1-2 NA
TGCGCCAGCAGCACCGCAGTGGCCGCTGGAGAGACCCAGTACTTC CASSTAVAAGETQYF TRBV5-1 NA TRBJ2-5 NA
TGTGCCAGCAGTCCCCTAGCCGCCCCTGGAGGGTATGACAGTCAGTACTTC CASSPLAAPGGYDSQYF TRBV28 NA TRBJ2-4 NA
TGCGCCAGCAGCCAAGGTCCGGGGAGGGCCACCGGGGAGCTGTTTTTT CASSQGPGRATGELFF TRBV4-3 NA TRBJ2-2 TRBD2
TGTGCCAGCAGCGAGGGGGGGGGCTCTGGAAACACCATATATTTT CASSEGGGSGNTIYF TRBV9 NA TRBJ1-3 NA